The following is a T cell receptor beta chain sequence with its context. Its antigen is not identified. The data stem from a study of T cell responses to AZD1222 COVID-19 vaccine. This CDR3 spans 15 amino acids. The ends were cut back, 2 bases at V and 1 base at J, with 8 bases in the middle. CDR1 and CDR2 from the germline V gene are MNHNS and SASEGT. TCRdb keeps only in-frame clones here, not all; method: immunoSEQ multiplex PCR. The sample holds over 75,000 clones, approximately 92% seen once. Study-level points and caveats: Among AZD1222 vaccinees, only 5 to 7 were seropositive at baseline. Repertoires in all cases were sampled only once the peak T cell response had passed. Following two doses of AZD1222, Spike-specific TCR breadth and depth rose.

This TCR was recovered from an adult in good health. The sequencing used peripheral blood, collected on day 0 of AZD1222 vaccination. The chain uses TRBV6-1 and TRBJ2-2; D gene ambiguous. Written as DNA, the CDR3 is TGTGCCAGCAGTGAACTGTACGGGAACACCGGGGAGCTGTTTTTT. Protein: CASSELYGNTGELFF.